The entry below describes one TCR beta chain. The data are from a study of blood T cell repertoires in COVID-19. At the level of the study: Both acute and convalescent COVID-19 samples were obtained from the United States, Italy and Spain.

The table came from immunoSEQ multiplex PCR; TCRdb's copy has only in-frame clones and leaves some out. The sample has tens of thousands of clones, around nine tenths seen once; the top ten hold 4.9%. CDR3 length: 15 residues. Looked up from germline, CDR1 is KGHSH and CDR2 is LQKENI. V dropped 2 bases and J dropped 5 bases, with 13 bases sitting between them. The chain links TRBV18 to TRBJ1-5; D might be TRBD1 (5 bases). This clonotype was sampled from a man aged 45-60 years with active or convalescent COVID-19. The sample was peripheral blood. The CDR3: CASSPMGLPDQPQHF. CDR3 coding DNA: TGTGCCAGCTCACCAATGGGGCTACCCGATCAGCCCCAGCATTTT.